This is a list of T cell receptor beta chains from one sample in a study of blood T cell repertoires in COVID-19. Some clones are missing from TCRdb's copy, which holds only in-frame ones; the method was immunoSEQ multiplex PCR. Altogether 45,000 to 60,000 clones are present, roughly 80% being singletons, with the ten largest covering under 2%. Sequencing was carried out using peripheral blood. Every receptor here comes from a woman in her sixties with acute or convalescent COVID-19. Each CDR3 is given with its conserved first and last residue. Each record gives: D gene, clone size, J gene, V gene, CDR3 length, CDR3 protein, CDR3 DNA. D genes are given only for firm matches. Clone size is shown for a subset of rows, as once, few, many or a class of expanded clone.

- - TRBJ1-1 TRBV30 13 CAWGGGLNTEAFF TGTGCCTGGGGTGGGGGCCTGAACACTGAAGCTTTCTTT
- - TRBJ2-1 TRBV5-6 18 CASSLVLTTKRSYNEQFF TGTGCCAGCAGCTTGGTTCTGACTACTAAACGCTCCTACAATGAGCAGTTCTTC
- few TRBJ1-1 TRBV18 12 CASSPYLSEAFF TGTGCCAGCTCACCTTACCTGAGTGAAGCTTTCTTT
- - TRBJ1-1 TRBV5-4 13 CASSLMGGDEAFF TGTGCCAGCAGCCTAATGGGGGGGGACGAAGCTTTCTTT
TRBD2 - TRBJ2-7 TRBV27 15 CASQRGTSGKNEQYF TGTGCCAGCCAACGAGGGACTAGCGGAAAGAACGAGCAGTACTTC
- - TRBJ2-2 TRBV7-8 15 CASSLVAGNTGELFF TGTGCCAGCAGCTTAGTTGCGGGGAACACCGGGGAGCTGTTTTTT
- - TRBJ1-2 TRBV5-4 14 CASSNTQGIDGYTF TGTGCCAGCAGCAATACACAGGGAATCGATGGCTACACCTTC
- - TRBJ2-2 TRBV18 16 CASSPRQGPNTGELFF TGTGCCAGCTCACCCCGCCAGGGCCCGAACACCGGGGAGCTGTTTTTT
- - TRBJ2-2 TRBV5-1 16 CASSRNPPSSHGELFF TGCGCCAGCAGCCGAAACCCCCCTTCGAGTCACGGGGAGCTGTTTTTT
TRBD1 few TRBJ2-1 TRBV14 13 CASSQARQGPSFF TGTGCCAGCAGCCAAGCTCGACAGGGGCCGTCCTTCTTC
- few TRBJ1-6 TRBV5-1 15 CASSQSLMRNSPLHF TGCGCCAGCAGCCAGAGCCTCATGAGGAATTCACCCCTCCACTTT
- - TRBJ1-2 TRBV5-4 14 CASSPDGGNYGYTF TGTGCCAGCAGTCCTGACGGGGGGAACTATGGCTACACCTTC
- - TRBJ1-2 TRBV5-4 14 CASSHKESDYGYTF TGTGCCAGCAGCCATAAGGAGTCGGACTATGGCTACACCTTC
TRBD1 - TRBJ2-7 TRBV6-5 15 CASSRGTGANYEQYF TGTGCCAGCAGCCGAGGGACAGGGGCCAACTACGAGCAGTACTTC
- - TRBJ1-3 TRBV28 14 CASSLFKPGNTIYF TGTGCCAGCAGTTTATTCAAGCCTGGAAACACCATATATTTT
TRBD1 - TRBJ1-1 TRBV5-1 14 CASSVGQLGTEAFF TGCGCCAGCAGCGTGGGACAGCTTGGCACTGAAGCTTTCTTT
TRBD1 - TRBJ2-3 TRBV24-1 16 CATSGQGWDGGNTQYF TGTGCCACCAGCGGACAGGGATGGGACGGGGGAAATACGCAGTATTTT
- - TRBJ1-3 TRBV28 16 CASSPQGGRSGNTIYF TGTGCCAGCAGCCCACAGGGCGGGAGATCTGGAAACACCATATATTTT
- - TRBJ2-6 TRBV28 16 CASSLRGYLGANVLTF TGTGCCAGCAGTTTGAGGGGGTATTTGGGGGCCAACGTCCTGACTTTC
- - TRBJ2-2 TRBV24-1 16 CATSPGTSSFTGELFF TGTGCCACCAGTCCCGGGACATCCTCCTTCACCGGGGAGCTGTTTTTT
- - TRBJ1-5 TRBV5-5 19 CASSRAQPDGYKNSQPQHF TGTGCCAGCAGCCGAGCTCAACCCGACGGGTATAAGAATTCGCAGCCCCAGCATTTT
TRBD2 - TRBJ2-1 TRBV7-8 16 CASSSFSGSSYNEQFF TGTGCCAGCAGTAGCTTTAGCGGGAGTTCCTACAATGAGCAGTTCTTC
TRBD2 - TRBJ2-1 TRBV7-2 15 CASSLDPGGALKQFF TGTGCCAGCAGCTTAGACCCCGGGGGGGCCCTTAAGCAGTTCTTC
- once TRBJ2-4 TRBV5-6 15 CASSLKSKGQNIQYF TGTGCCAGCAGCTTGAAGAGCAAGGGGCAAAACATTCAGTACTTC
- - TRBJ2-2 TRBV9 16 CASSVGAGTLTGELFF TGTGCCAGCAGCGTAGGGGCGGGAACACTCACCGGGGAGCTGTTTTTT
TRBD1 once TRBJ2-5 TRBV5-4 14 CASSWGQGGETQYF TGTGCCAGCAGCTGGGGACAGGGGGGCGAGACCCAGTACTTC
- - TRBJ2-7 TRBV2 13 CASSERTSHEQYF TGTGCCAGCAGCGAGAGGACTTCCCACGAGCAGTACTTC
TRBD1 - TRBJ2-7 TRBV27 16 CASSPGGTGFSYEQYF TGTGCCAGCAGCCCAGGGGGGACAGGGTTCTCCTACGAGCAGTACTTC
- - TRBJ2-3 TRBV18 17 CASSPRSPRSGTDTQYF TGTGCCAGCTCACCAAGGTCTCCGAGGAGTGGTACAGATACGCAGTATTTT
- - TRBJ2-6 TRBV29-1 14 CSVEWTAGANVLTF TGCAGCGTTGAGTGGACTGCTGGGGCCAACGTCCTGACTTTC
- - TRBJ1-6 TRBV27 14 CASSFRQNNSPLHF TGTGCCAGCAGTTTCAGACAGAATAATTCACCCCTCCACTTT
- - TRBJ1-2 TRBV14 14 CASSQDWQGSGYTF TGTGCCAGCAGCCAAGATTGGCAGGGGTCTGGCTACACCTTC
- - TRBJ1-4 TRBV20-1 13 CSASAVAEEKLFF TGCAGTGCTAGTGCGGTCGCGGAGGAAAAACTGTTTTTT
TRBD1 - TRBJ1-1 TRBV5-6 13 CASSPGTDPEAFF TGTGCCAGCAGCCCCGGGACAGACCCTGAAGCTTTCTTT
TRBD1 - TRBJ2-1 TRBV30 13 CAWTSTEGAGGFF TGTGCCTGGACCTCAACTGAGGGGGCGGGCGGGTTCTTC
TRBD1 - TRBJ1-1 TRBV2 13 CASRRQGYGEAFF TGTGCCAGCAGGAGACAGGGGTATGGTGAAGCTTTCTTT
TRBD2 - TRBJ2-7 TRBV27 17 CASSLVSGGLLYYEQYF TGTGCCAGCAGTTTGGTTAGCGGGGGCCTTCTGTACTACGAGCAGTACTTC
TRBD1 - TRBJ1-5 TRBV19 14 CASSSQGSGQPQHF TGTGCCAGTAGCTCACAGGGGAGCGGTCAGCCCCAGCATTTT
- - TRBJ1-1 TRBV28 13 CASMDSLNTEAFF TGTGCAAGCATGGACAGCTTGAACACTGAAGCTTTCTTT
- few TRBJ2-3 TRBV10-1 11 CATSLADTQYF TGCGCCACCTCCTTAGCAGATACGCAGTATTTT
- - TRBJ1-3 TRBV9 15 CASSEKGRFGNTIYF TGTGCCAGCAGCGAGAAAGGGAGATTTGGAAACACCATATATTTT
TRBD1 - TRBJ2-7 TRBV5-1 15 CASSPGQASSYEQYF TGCGCCAGCAGCCCCGGACAGGCCAGCTCCTACGAGCAGTACTTC
- - TRBJ2-3 TRBV4-2 14 CASSPNTHTDTQYF TGTGCCAGCAGCCCGAATACTCACACAGATACGCAGTATTTT
TRBD2 - TRBJ2-3 TRBV10-3 15 CAISDVGGGTDTQYF TGTGCCATCAGTGACGTCGGGGGGGGCACAGATACGCAGTATTTT
TRBD1 - TRBJ2-7 TRBV5-4 14 CASSTIQGSYEQYF TGTGCCAGCAGCACGATACAGGGGTCCTACGAGCAGTACTTC
- - TRBJ2-1 TRBV2 15 CASSELPGGYNEQFF TGTGCCAGCAGTGAACTTCCCGGGGGCTACAATGAGCAGTTCTTC
- - TRBJ1-1 TRBV5-8 13 CASSLAWSFEAFF TGTGCCAGCAGCTTGGCCTGGAGTTTTGAAGCTTTCTTT
TRBD1 - TRBJ1-2 TRBV6-5 13 CASILRDSYGYTF TGTGCCAGCATTTTACGGGACAGCTATGGCTACACCTTC
TRBD1 - TRBJ1-2 TRBV6-5 14 CASSQDREFAGYTF TGTGCCAGCAGCCAGGACAGGGAGTTCGCTGGCTACACCTTC
TRBD2 - TRBJ2-7 TRBV3-1/TRBV3-2 14 CASSSQRGAGEQYF TGTGCCAGCAGCTCCCAGCGGGGGGCGGGGGAGCAGTACTTC
- - TRBJ2-2 TRBV7-2 16 CASSPTSPINTGELFF TGTGCCAGCAGCCCGACAAGCCCGATAAACACCGGGGAGCTGTTTTTT
TRBD1 - TRBJ2-1 TRBV15 15 CATSRGTGTYNEQFF TGTGCCACCAGCAGAGGGACAGGAACATACAATGAGCAGTTCTTC
- once TRBJ2-1 TRBV7-2 13 CASSLEQHNEQFF TGTGCCAGCAGCTTAGAACAGCACAATGAGCAGTTCTTC
- - TRBJ1-4 TRBV27 14 CASGGGLGNEKLFF TGTGCCTCCGGAGGAGGGCTAGGGAATGAAAAACTGTTTTTT
TRBD2 - TRBJ2-5 TRBV2 15 CASNGLAGVRETQYF TGTGCCAGCAACGGACTAGCGGGAGTGAGGGAGACCCAGTACTTC
TRBD1 - TRBJ1-2 TRBV27 16 CASSSDRGLGEYGYTF TGTGCCAGCAGTTCGGACAGGGGGTTGGGTGAATATGGCTACACCTTC
- - TRBJ1-5 TRBV6-5 16 CASSYSSSRRTQPQHF TGTGCCAGCAGTTACTCGAGTTCCAGGCGAACCCAGCCCCAGCATTTT
TRBD2 - TRBJ2-3 TRBV28 16 CASSPSSGGTTDTQYF TGTGCCAGCAGTCCCTCTAGCGGGGGAACGACAGATACGCAGTATTTT